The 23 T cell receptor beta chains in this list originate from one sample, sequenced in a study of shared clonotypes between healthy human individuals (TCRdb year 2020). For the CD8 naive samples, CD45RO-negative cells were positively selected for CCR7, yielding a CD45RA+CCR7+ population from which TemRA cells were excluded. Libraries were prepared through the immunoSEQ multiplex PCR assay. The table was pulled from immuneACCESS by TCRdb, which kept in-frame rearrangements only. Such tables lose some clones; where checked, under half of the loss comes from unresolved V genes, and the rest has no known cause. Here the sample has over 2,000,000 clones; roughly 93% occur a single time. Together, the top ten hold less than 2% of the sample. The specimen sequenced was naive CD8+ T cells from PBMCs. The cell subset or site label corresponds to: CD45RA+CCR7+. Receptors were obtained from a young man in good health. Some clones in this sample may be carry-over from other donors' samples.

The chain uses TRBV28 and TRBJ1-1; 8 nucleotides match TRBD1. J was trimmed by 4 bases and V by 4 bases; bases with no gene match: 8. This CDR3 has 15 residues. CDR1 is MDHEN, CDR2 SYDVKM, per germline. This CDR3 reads CASSSTGTGGTEAFF. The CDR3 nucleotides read TGTGCCAGCAGTTCAACCGGGACAGGAGGCACTGAAGCTTTCTTT.

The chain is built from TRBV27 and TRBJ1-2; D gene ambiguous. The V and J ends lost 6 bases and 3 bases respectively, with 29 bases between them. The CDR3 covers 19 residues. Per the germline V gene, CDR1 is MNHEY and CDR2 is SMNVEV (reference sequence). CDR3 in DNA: TGTGCCAGCAGCCCCCGCCTAGCAGGCCGGCCCCCCGGTCACTATGGCTACACCTTC. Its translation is CASSPRLAGRPPGHYGYTF.

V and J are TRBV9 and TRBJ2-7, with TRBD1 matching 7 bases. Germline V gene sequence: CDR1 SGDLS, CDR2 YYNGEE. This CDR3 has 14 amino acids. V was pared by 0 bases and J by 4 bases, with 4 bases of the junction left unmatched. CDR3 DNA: TGTGCCAGCAGCGTAGGGGGACAGCGTTACGAGCAGTACTTC. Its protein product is CASSVGGQRYEQYF.

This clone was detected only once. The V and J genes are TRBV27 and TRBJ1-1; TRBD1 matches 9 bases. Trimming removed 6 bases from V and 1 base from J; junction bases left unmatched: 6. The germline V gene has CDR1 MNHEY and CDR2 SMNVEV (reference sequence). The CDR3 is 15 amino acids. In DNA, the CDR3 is TGTGCCAGCAGCTGGACAGGGGCCGGGAACACTGAAGCTTTCTTT. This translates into CASSWTGAGNTEAFF.

CDR3 sequence (DNA): TGTGCCAGTAGGACAGGGGACTATGGCTACACCTTC. Translation: CASRTGDYGYTF. The V gene is TRBV19, the J gene TRBJ1-2; 8 bases are shared with TRBD1. The CDR3 is 12 residues long. The germline gives CDR1 LNHDA, CDR2 SQIVND (reference sequence). The junction had 0 bases not matched to a gene; V was cut back by 6 bases and J by 3 bases.

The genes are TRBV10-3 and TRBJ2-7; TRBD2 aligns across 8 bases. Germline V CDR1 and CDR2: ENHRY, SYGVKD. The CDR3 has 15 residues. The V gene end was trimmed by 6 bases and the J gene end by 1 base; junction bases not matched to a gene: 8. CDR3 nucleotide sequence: TGTGCCATCAGCGAACTAGCGGAACAATCCTACGAGCAGTACTTC. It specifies CAISELAEQSYEQYF.

This CDR3 is CASSLLRKTGLSTGELFF. The CDR3 DNA reads as TGTGCCAGCAGTTTATTGAGAAAGACAGGGTTGTCCACCGGGGAGCTGTTTTTT. The chain has TRBV27 and TRBJ2-2, with 7 bases lining up with TRBD1. CDR1 is MNHEY and CDR2 is SMNVEV in the germline V gene (reference sequence). This CDR3 region has 18 residues. Trimming removed 1 base from V and 4 bases from J; junction bases left unmatched: 12.

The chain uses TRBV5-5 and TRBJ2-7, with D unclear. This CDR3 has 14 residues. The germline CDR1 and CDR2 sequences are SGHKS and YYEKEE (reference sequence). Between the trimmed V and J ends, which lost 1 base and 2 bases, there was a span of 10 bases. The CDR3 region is CASSLSRRPYEQYF. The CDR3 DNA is TGTGCCAGCAGCTTGAGTCGGAGACCCTACGAGCAGTACTTC.

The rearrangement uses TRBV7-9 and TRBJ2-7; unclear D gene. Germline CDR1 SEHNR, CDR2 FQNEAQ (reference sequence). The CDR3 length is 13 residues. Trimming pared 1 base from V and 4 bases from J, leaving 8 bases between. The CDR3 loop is CASSLVGKYEQYF. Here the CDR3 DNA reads TGTGCCAGCAGCTTAGTTGGGAAGTACGAGCAGTACTTC.

CDR3 protein: CSAPGLAGGAHNEQFF. Written as DNA, the CDR3 is TGCAGCGCCCCGGGACTAGCGGGAGGGGCCCACAATGAGCAGTTCTTC. The chain couples TRBV29-1 to TRBJ2-1; 16 positions agree with TRBD2. The CDR3 contains 16 residues. The trim removed 7 bases at V and 5 bases at J, leaving 8 bases unmatched. Germline loops: CDR1 SQVTM, CDR2 ANQGSEA.

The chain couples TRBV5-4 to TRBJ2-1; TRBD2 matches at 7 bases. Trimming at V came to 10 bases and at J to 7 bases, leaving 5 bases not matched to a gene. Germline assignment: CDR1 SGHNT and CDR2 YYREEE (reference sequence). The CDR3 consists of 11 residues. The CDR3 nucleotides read TGTGCCGGCGGGGAGGGAAATGAGCAGTTCTTC. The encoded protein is CAGGEGNEQFF.

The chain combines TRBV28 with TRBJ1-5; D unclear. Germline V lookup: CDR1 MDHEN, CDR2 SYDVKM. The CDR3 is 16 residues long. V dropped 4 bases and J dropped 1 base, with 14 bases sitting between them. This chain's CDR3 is CASSYGPRGSNQPQHF. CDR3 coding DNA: TGTGCCAGCAGTTACGGCCCCCGAGGGAGCAATCAGCCCCAGCATTTT. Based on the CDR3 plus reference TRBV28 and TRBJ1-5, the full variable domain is DVKVTQSSRYLVKRTGEKVFLECVQDMDHENMFWYRQDPGLGLRLIYFSYDVKMKEKGDIPEGYSVSREKKERFSLILESASTNQTSMYLCASSYGPRGSNQPQHFGDGTRLSIL.

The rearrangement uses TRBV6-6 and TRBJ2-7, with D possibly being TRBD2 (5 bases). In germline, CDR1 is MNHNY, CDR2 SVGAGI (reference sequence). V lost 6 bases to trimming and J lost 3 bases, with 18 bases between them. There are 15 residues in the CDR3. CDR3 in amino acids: CASSAKALRGYEQYF. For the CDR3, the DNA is TGTGCCAGCAGCGCTAAGGCTCTCCGGGGCTACGAGCAGTACTTC.

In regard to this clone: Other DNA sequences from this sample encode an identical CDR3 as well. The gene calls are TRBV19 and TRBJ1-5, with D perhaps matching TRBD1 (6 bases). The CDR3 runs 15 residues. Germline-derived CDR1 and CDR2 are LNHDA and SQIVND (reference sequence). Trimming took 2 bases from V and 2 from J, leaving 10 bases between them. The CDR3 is CASSISRGGNQPQHF. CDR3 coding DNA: TGTGCCAGTAGTATAAGCAGGGGCGGCAATCAGCCCCAGCATTTT.

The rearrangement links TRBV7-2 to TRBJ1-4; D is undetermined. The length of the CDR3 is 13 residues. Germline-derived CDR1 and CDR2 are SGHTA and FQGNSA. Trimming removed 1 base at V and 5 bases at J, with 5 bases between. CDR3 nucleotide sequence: TGTGCCAGCAGCTTAGGGAGAAATGAAAAACTGTTTTTT. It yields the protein CASSLGRNEKLFF.

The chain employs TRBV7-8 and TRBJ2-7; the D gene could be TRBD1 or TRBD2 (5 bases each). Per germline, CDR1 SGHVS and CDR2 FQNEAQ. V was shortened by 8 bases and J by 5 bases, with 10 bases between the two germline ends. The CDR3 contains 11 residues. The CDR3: CASRWGNEQYF. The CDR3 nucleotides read TGTGCCAGCCGCTGGGGGAACGAGCAGTACTTC.

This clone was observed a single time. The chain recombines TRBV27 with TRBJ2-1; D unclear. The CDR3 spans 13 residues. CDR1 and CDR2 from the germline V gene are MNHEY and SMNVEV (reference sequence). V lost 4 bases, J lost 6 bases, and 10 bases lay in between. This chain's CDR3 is CASSSLVGNEQFF. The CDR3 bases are TGTGCCAGCAGTTCCCTGGTGGGCAATGAGCAGTTCTTC.

CDR3 protein: CASSISGYEQYF. The CDR3 bases are TGTGCCAGCAGCATTAGCGGCTACGAGCAGTACTTC. The chain couples TRBV7-2 to TRBJ2-7; D may be TRBD2 (6 bases). Trimming took off 5 bases at V and 3 bases at J, with 8 bases between the two ends. The CDR3 has 12 amino acids. The germline V gene has CDR1 SGHTA and CDR2 FQGNSA.

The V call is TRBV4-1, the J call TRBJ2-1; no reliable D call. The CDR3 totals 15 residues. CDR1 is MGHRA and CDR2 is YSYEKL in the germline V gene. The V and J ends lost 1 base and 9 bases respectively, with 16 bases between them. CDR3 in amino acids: CASSQGGVRSGEQFF. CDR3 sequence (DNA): TGCGCCAGCAGCCAAGGCGGAGTGAGATCAGGTGAGCAGTTCTTC.

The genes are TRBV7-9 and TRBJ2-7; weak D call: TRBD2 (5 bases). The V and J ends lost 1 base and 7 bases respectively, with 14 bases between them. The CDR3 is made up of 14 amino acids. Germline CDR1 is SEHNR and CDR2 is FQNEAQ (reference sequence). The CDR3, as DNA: TGTGCCAGCAGCTTAGTGGGTTTAGCGCAGGAGCAGTACTTC. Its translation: CASSLVGLAQEQYF. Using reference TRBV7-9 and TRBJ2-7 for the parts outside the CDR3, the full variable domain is DTGVSQNPRHKITKRGQNVTFRCDPISEHNRLYWYRQTLGQGPEFLTYFQNEAQLEKSRLLSDRFSAERPKGSFSTLEIQRTEQGDSAMYLCASSLVGLAQEQYFGPGTRLTVT.

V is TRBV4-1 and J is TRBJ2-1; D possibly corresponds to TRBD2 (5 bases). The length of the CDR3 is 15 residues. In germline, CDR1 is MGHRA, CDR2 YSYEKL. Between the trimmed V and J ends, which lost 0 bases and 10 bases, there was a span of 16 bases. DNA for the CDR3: TGCGCCAGCAGCCAAGAGCCCACTAGTTCTCTGGAGCAGTTCTTC. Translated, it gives CASSQEPTSSLEQFF.

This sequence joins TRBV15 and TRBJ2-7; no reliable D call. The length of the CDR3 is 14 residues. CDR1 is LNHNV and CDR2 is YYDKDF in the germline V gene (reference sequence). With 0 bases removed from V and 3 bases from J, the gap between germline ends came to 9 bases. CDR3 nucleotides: TGTGCCACCAGCAGAGATCGCAGTGACTACGAGCAGTACTTC. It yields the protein CATSRDRSDYEQYF.

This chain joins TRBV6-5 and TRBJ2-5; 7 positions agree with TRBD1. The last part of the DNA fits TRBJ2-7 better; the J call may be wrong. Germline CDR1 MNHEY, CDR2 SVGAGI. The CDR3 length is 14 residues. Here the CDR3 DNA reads TGTGCCAGCCTACCGGGACAGTTCTCCTACGAGCAGTACTTC. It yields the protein CASLPGQFSYEQYF.